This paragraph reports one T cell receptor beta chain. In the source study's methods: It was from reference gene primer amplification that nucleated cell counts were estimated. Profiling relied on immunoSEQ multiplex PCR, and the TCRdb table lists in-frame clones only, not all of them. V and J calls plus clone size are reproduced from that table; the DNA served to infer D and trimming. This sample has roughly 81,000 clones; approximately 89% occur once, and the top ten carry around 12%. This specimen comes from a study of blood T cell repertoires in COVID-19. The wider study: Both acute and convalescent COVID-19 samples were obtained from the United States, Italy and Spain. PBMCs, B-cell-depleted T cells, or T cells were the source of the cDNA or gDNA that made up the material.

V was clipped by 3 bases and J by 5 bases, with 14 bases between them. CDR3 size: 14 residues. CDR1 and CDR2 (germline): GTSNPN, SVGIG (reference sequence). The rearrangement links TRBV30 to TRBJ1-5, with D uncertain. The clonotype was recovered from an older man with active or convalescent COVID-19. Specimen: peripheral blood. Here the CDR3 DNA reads TGTGCCTGGAGCCCTACACGCAGCGATCAGCCCCAGCATTTT. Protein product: CAWSPTRSDQPQHF.